A single sample is the source of the 9 T cell receptor beta chains below, sequenced in a study of T cells in Graves' hyperthyroidism and ophthalmopathy. Amplified TCR beta CDR3 regions derived from RNA transcripts. First-round RT-PCR with HTBI primers amplified the TCR CDR3 region. TCRdb itself ran the multiplex PCR reads through MiXCR, one entry per CDR3 protein. This repertoire shows hundreds of thousands of distinct CDR3 sequences, about 15% found once; its top ten account for 3.5% to 4.5%. Sequencing was performed on blood. These receptors all stem from a woman between 40 and 55 years old with Graves' ophthalmopathy.

In its sample, this clonotype was seen a few times. The gene calls are TRBV6-4 and TRBJ2-2, with 10 bases identical to TRBD2. This CDR3 has 16 amino acids. Looked up from germline, CDR1 is MRHNA and CDR2 is SNTAGT. Trimming removed 5 bases from V and 5 bases from J; junction bases left unmatched: 8. CDR3 bases: TGTGCCAGCAGTAGGCTAGCGGGAGATGAAACCGGGGAGCTGTTTTTT. Translated: CASSRLAGDETGELFF.

Ten or more counts support this clonotype. The genes are TRBV30 and TRBJ2-2; possible D gene TRBD1, 6 bases. The CDR3 loop spans 13 amino acids. V was shortened by 4 bases and J by 5 bases, with 11 bases between the two germline ends. The V gene's germline CDR1 is GTSNPN and CDR2 SVGIG (reference sequence). The CDR3 region is CAWTLTGTGELFF. The CDR3 DNA follows: TGTGCCTGGACCCTAACAGGGACCGGGGAGCTGTTTTTT.

At least ten counts were recorded for this clonotype. The chain carries TRBV12-3 or TRBV12-4 and TRBJ2-7, with 13 bases matching TRBD2. Losses at the gene ends were 5 bases for V and 5 bases for J; bases not matched to a gene: 3. This CDR3 is 14 amino acids long. The CDR3, as DNA: TGTGCCAGCAGTCCCGGACTAGCGGGAGACGAGCAGTACTTC. It encodes CASSPGLAGDEQYF.

This clonotype was recorded many times. The V and J genes are TRBV30 and TRBJ1-1; 10 positions agree with TRBD1. Germline V lookup: CDR1 GTSNPN, CDR2 SVGIG (reference sequence). This CDR3 contains 15 residues. Trimming at V came to 1 base and at J to 3 bases, leaving 5 bases not matched to a gene. CDR3: CAWSGTGGWDTEAFF. The CDR3 coding sequence is TGTGCCTGGAGTGGGACAGGGGGTTGGGACACTGAAGCTTTCTTT.

This clonotype was counted between two and nine times. This rearrangement joins TRBV20-1 to TRBJ1-5; D remains unclear. V lost 1 base and J 0 bases, leaving 10 bases between the germline ends. Germline V gene sequence: CDR1 DFQATT, CDR2 SNEGSKA (reference sequence). This CDR3 is 15 amino acids long. This CDR3 reads CSARALGDSNQPQHF. The CDR3 DNA follows: TGCAGTGCTAGAGCTCTGGGAGATAGCAATCAGCCCCAGCATTTT.

V gene TRBV5-1 combines with J gene TRBJ2-2; unclear D gene. Germline CDR1 SGHRS, CDR2 YFSETQ. Trimming shortened V by 0 bases and J by 0 bases, and 9 bases separated the two germline ends. CDR3 length: 16 residues. This CDR3 reads CASSLALGTNTGELFF. The CDR3 DNA follows: TGCGCCAGCAGCTTGGCCCTGGGTACGAACACCGGGGAGCTGTTTTTT.

This clonotype was seen a few times. The genes are TRBV7-9 and TRBJ1-5, with D tentatively TRBD1 (5 bases). The V end was cut by 4 bases, the J end by 6 bases, with 19 bases between. Germline CDR1 and CDR2: SEHNR and FQNEAQ (reference sequence). The CDR3 loop spans 16 amino acids. This chain's CDR3 is CASSSWSGGVGQPQHF. Here the CDR3 DNA reads TGTGCCAGCAGCTCCTGGTCCGGGGGGGTGGGTCAGCCCCAGCATTTT.

This clonotype has a count of ten or more. This rearrangement joins TRBV28 to TRBJ2-7; the match to TRBD2 covers 8 bases. Germline CDR1 is MDHEN and CDR2 is SYDVKM. The CDR3 is 13 amino acids. The V and J ends lost 6 bases and 3 bases, in that order; junction bases with no gene match: 4. DNA for the CDR3: TGTGCCAGCAGCGTAGCGGGGTACTACGAGCAGTACTTC. Its protein is CASSVAGYYEQYF. The full variable domain, in which reference TRBV28 and TRBJ2-7 provide the parts outside the CDR3, is DVKVTQSSRYLVKRTGEKVFLECVQDMDHENMFWYRQDPGLGLRLIYFSYDVKMKEKGDIPEGYSVSREKKERFSLILESASTNQTSMYLCASSVAGYYEQYFGPGTRLTVT.

This clonotype was found many times. V gene TRBV27 combines with J gene TRBJ2-7, with 12 bases aligning to TRBD1. V shed 0 bases and J 0 bases; nucleotides not matched to a gene: 6. The CDR3 has 18 residues. Germline-derived CDR1 and CDR2 are MNHEY and SMNVEV (reference sequence). CDR3 in amino acids: CASSLSGQGASFSYEQYF. The CDR3 DNA reads as TGTGCCAGCAGTTTATCGGGACAGGGGGCCTCCTTCTCCTACGAGCAGTACTTC.